Below, 18 T cell receptor beta chains from the same sample are listed, as sequenced in a study of regulatory T cells in long-lasting Graves disease. Regarding time point: newly diagnosed GD, antithyroid drugs for less than 3 months. The TCR library used RNA extracted from PBMCs. Assembly of TCR beta libraries relied on iRepertoire HTBI primers together with Arm-PCR of CDR3 regions. One entry per CDR3 protein results from TCRdb running MiXCR on the multiplex PCR reads. The table lists hundreds of thousands of distinct CDR3 sequences, 15% to 20% of them singletons, with about two fifths in the top ten. The sequenced sample was peripheral blood mononuclear cells (PBMCs), obtained at new diagnosis, from a patient treated with antithyroid drugs. Receptors originate from a female donor with Graves disease.

This clonotype occurred many times. The chain has TRBV19 and TRBJ1-2; D remains unclear. The CDR3 contains 13 residues. CDR1 LNHDA and CDR2 SQIVND come from the germline V gene (reference sequence). Trimming stripped 0 bases from V and 8 bases from J, with 10 bases between. This CDR3 is CASSIEGVGGYTF. In DNA form, the CDR3 reads TGTGCCAGTAGTATAGAAGGAGTCGGCGGCTACACCTTC.

This clonotype was detected ten times or more. The V call is TRBV2, the J call TRBJ2-5; 11 bases agree with TRBD2. Germline loops: CDR1 SNHLY, CDR2 FYNNEI. The CDR3 length is 18 residues. Losses at the gene ends were 7 bases for V and 2 bases for J; bases not matched to a gene: 15. The CDR3 DNA sequence: TGTGCCAGCACCCGACCCCCCTACGGGACTAGCGGACAAGAGACCCAGTACTTC. Translating gives CASTRPPYGTSGQETQYF.

This clonotype was counted once. A clone one base away is much larger, so this may be a read error. J is TRBJ1-2 and V is TRBV2, with 7 nucleotides matching TRBD1. CDR1 SNHLY and CDR2 FYNNEI come from the germline V gene. The CDR3 contains 14 residues. The CDR3 bases are TGTGCCAGCAGTTTAGGCCGGGACAGATCTGGCTACCCCTTC. As protein: CASSLGRDRSGYPF.

This clonotype appeared many times. The chain uses TRBV11-3 and TRBJ2-5; D possibly corresponds to TRBD1 (6 bases). The CDR3 contains 13 residues. Germline V gene sequence: CDR1 SGHNT, CDR2 YENEEA. Trimming removed 8 bases from V and 2 bases from J, with 12 bases in between. The CDR3 bases are TGTGCCAGCGGAGTCACAGGGCAAGAGACCCAGTACTTC. Its translation: CASGVTGQETQYF.

This clonotype was picked up many times. The chain combines TRBV5-1 with TRBJ2-7, with a tentative D call TRBD2 (5 bases). The CDR3 runs to 15 residues. Deletions cut 1 base from V and 6 bases from J, with 17 bases between. CDR1 is SGHRS and CDR2 is YFSETQ in the germline V gene. CDR3 region: CASSLSGPAGIEQYF. CDR3 DNA: TGCGCCAGCAGCTTGTCTGGGCCCGCCGGGATCGAGCAGTACTTC.

The rearrangement joins TRBV5-1 to TRBJ2-5; TRBD2 is a possible D gene (6 bases). The CDR3 contains 15 residues. Between the trimmed V and J ends, which lost 7 bases and 1 base, there was a span of 17 bases. Germline values: CDR1 SGHRS, CDR2 YFSETQ. The CDR3 is CASSRAGSSQETQYF. The CDR3 region has the DNA TGCGCCAGCTCGAGGGCGGGGTCCTCCCAAGAGACCCAGTACTTC.

This clonotype has at least ten counts. The V call is TRBV20-1, the J call TRBJ2-3; D is unresolved. The CDR3 length is 15 residues. V was pared by 0 bases and J by 4 bases, with 14 bases between. Per the germline V gene, CDR1 is DFQATT and CDR2 is SNEGSKA (reference sequence). CDR3 protein: CSARDSLSRPDTQYF. In DNA, the CDR3 is TGCAGTGCTAGAGATAGTTTGAGTCGGCCAGATACGCAGTATTTT.

Many counts were recorded for this clonotype. The chain employs TRBV7-9 and TRBJ2-7; the match to TRBD2 covers 9 bases. The CDR3 extends over 18 amino acids. The germline gives CDR1 SEHNR, CDR2 FQNEAQ (reference sequence). J gave up 2 bases and V 2 bases, and 13 bases lay outside the gene matches. DNA of the CDR3: TGTGCCAGCAGCTTAAGACTAGCGGACGCCCAGAGGACCTACGAGCAGTACTTC. Protein sequence: CASSLRLADAQRTYEQYF.

This rearrangement joins TRBV11-2 to TRBJ2-1, with 10 bases lining up with TRBD1. V trimming: 4 bases; J trimming: 5 bases; junction bases outside the gene matches: 5. The CDR3 has 15 residues. Germline loops: CDR1 SGHAT, CDR2 FQNNGV. The DNA of the CDR3 is TGTGCCAGCAGCTCGTGGGACAGGGGAAACAATGAGCAGTTCTTC. Translated, it gives CASSSWDRGNNEQFF.

This clonotype was detected ten times or more. This sequence joins TRBV28 and TRBJ2-7, with 10 bases lining up with TRBD1. The germline CDR1 and CDR2 sequences are MDHEN and SYDVKM. The CDR3 spans 16 residues. The ends lost 5 bases at V and 1 base at J; junction bases unmatched: 8. CDR3 DNA: TGTGCCAGCAGTACACGGACAGGGGGAATATCCTACGAGCAGTACTTC. It encodes CASSTRTGGISYEQYF. Full variable domain (missing parts from reference TRBV28 and TRBJ2-7): DVKVTQSSRYLVKRTGEKVFLECVQDMDHENMFWYRQDPGLGLRLIYFSYDVKMKEKGDIPEGYSVSREKKERFSLILESASTNQTSMYLCASSTRTGGISYEQYFGPGTRLTVT.

This clonotype was observed many times. The chain recombines TRBV7-2 with TRBJ2-1, with D unresolved. This CDR3 has 15 residues. Germline CDR1 and CDR2: SGHTA and FQGNSA. The V end was cut by 1 base, the J end by 4 bases, with 11 bases between. The CDR3 DNA reads as TGTGCCAGCAGCTTAGTCCCAGTTGAGTACAATGAGCAGTTCTTC. Encoded protein: CASSLVPVEYNEQFF.

This clonotype was recorded at least ten times. The chain has TRBV5-1 and TRBJ2-2; no reliable D call. The V gene lost 0 bases and the J gene lost 4 bases, with 16 bases spanning the gap. CDR1 and CDR2 (germline): SGHRS, YFSETQ. The CDR3 is made up of 17 amino acids. The CDR3 DNA is TGCGCCAGCAGCTTGGGTGCGGTAAGGCGCGGCACCGGGGAGCTGTTTTTT. Its translation is CASSLGAVRRGTGELFF.

The gene calls are TRBV27 and TRBJ2-1; 9 nucleotides align to TRBD2. Germline CDR1 MNHEY, CDR2 SMNVEV (reference sequence). Trimming removed 5 bases from V and 6 bases from J; junction bases left unmatched: 11. This CDR3 is 16 amino acids long. The CDR3 loop is CASSVSGSGSPNEQFF. The CDR3, as DNA: TGTGCCAGCAGTGTCTCCGGTAGCGGGAGCCCCAATGAGCAGTTCTTC.

As for this clonotype: A read error may produce the germline difference seen at one junction end. This chain links TRBV12-3 or TRBV12-4 with TRBJ2-1, with 8 bases fitting TRBD1. The CDR3 has 13 residues. CDR3 nucleotide sequence: TGTGGCAGCAGAATCAACAGGGGGAATGAGCAGTTCTTC. Its protein product is CGSRINRGNEQFF.

This clonotype was found many times. The chain has TRBV7-9 and TRBJ2-3; 11 nucleotides match TRBD2. V shed 3 bases, J shed 3 bases, and the junction held 5 bases outside the gene matches. This CDR3 contains 16 residues. Germline CDR1 and CDR2: SEHNR and FQNEAQ (reference sequence). This CDR3 is CASSFLLAGETDTQYF. Written as DNA, the CDR3 is TGTGCCAGCAGCTTTTTACTAGCGGGAGAAACAGATACGCAGTATTTT. The whole variable domain, remainder taken from reference TRBV7-9 and TRBJ2-3, is DTGVSQNPRHKITKRGQNVTFRCDPISEHNRLYWYRQTLGQGPEFLTYFQNEAQLEKSRLLSDRFSAERPKGSFSTLEIQRTEQGDSAMYLCASSFLLAGETDTQYFGPGTRLTVL.

This clonotype occurred many times. This chain joins TRBV9 and TRBJ2-7, with TRBD2 matching 9 bases. V was clipped by 4 bases and J by 4 bases; unmatched bases: 6. This CDR3 is 14 amino acids long. CDR1 and CDR2 from the germline V gene are SGDLS and YYNGEE. This CDR3 is CASSPSGIGYEQYF. CDR3 coding DNA: TGTGCCAGCAGCCCTAGCGGGATCGGATACGAGCAGTACTTC.

There are many counts of this clonotype. The V and J genes are TRBV28 and TRBJ1-1; D remains unclear. CDR1 is MDHEN and CDR2 is SYDVKM in the germline V gene. Trimming took 5 bases from V and 11 from J, leaving 15 bases between them. The CDR3 loop spans 12 amino acids. The CDR3, as DNA: TGTGCCAGCAGTCCACTGGCAGCTGGGGCTTTCTTT. It translates to CASSPLAAGAFF.

This clonotype was counted ten times or more. V is TRBV12-3 or TRBV12-4 and J is TRBJ2-3; D remains ambiguous. The CDR3 contains 16 residues. Trimming took 5 bases from V and 2 from J, leaving 17 bases between them. CDR3 loop: CASSPRNYEYTDTQYF. The DNA for the CDR3 is TGTGCCAGCAGTCCTCGCAACTATGAATACACAGATACGCAGTATTTT.